Below, one TCR beta chain is given with its context. Its antigen is still unknown. From germline, CDR1 is SEHNR and CDR2 FQNEAQ (reference sequence). The germline V and J ends were trimmed by 8 bases and 2 bases, with 18 bases remaining between them. CDR3 length: 15 residues. Cryopreserved PBMCs supplied roughly 2 micrograms of genomic DNA for TCR beta libraries. This specimen comes from a study of cytotoxic CD8 clonotypes in ibrutinib-treated CLL. As for the study in general: Overall, about 25 responses were partial and 2 complete; following median roughly six years, 14 patients stayed remitted and around twelve progressed.

Findings of the study overall: Researchers report that baseline clonality outpaced age-matched healthy donors and tracked circulating CD8+ T-cell counts. Sustained-remission and progressing patients were not sampled at matched times.

The assay was immunoSEQ multiplex PCR, and TCRdb's table has in-frame clones only and misses some. The sample carries under 200,000 clones, more than 65% recorded once. Here the sequenced sample was PBMCs, taken after 12 months of ibrutinib treatment. The receptor comes from a human donor with chronic lymphocytic leukemia. This chain joins TRBV7-9 and TRBJ1-2, with D maybe TRBD1 (5 bases). The CDR3 DNA is TGTGCCAGCGTATCGAATGTAGGGACCAACTATGGCTACACCTTC. Its translation is CASVSNVGTNYGYTF. Full variable domain (outside the CDR3, taken from reference TRBV7-9 and TRBJ1-2): DTGVSQNPRHKITKRGQNVTFRCDPISEHNRLYWYRQTLGQGPEFLTYFQNEAQLEKSRLLSDRFSAERPKGSFSTLEIQRTEQGDSAMYLCASVSNVGTNYGYTFGSGTRLTVV.